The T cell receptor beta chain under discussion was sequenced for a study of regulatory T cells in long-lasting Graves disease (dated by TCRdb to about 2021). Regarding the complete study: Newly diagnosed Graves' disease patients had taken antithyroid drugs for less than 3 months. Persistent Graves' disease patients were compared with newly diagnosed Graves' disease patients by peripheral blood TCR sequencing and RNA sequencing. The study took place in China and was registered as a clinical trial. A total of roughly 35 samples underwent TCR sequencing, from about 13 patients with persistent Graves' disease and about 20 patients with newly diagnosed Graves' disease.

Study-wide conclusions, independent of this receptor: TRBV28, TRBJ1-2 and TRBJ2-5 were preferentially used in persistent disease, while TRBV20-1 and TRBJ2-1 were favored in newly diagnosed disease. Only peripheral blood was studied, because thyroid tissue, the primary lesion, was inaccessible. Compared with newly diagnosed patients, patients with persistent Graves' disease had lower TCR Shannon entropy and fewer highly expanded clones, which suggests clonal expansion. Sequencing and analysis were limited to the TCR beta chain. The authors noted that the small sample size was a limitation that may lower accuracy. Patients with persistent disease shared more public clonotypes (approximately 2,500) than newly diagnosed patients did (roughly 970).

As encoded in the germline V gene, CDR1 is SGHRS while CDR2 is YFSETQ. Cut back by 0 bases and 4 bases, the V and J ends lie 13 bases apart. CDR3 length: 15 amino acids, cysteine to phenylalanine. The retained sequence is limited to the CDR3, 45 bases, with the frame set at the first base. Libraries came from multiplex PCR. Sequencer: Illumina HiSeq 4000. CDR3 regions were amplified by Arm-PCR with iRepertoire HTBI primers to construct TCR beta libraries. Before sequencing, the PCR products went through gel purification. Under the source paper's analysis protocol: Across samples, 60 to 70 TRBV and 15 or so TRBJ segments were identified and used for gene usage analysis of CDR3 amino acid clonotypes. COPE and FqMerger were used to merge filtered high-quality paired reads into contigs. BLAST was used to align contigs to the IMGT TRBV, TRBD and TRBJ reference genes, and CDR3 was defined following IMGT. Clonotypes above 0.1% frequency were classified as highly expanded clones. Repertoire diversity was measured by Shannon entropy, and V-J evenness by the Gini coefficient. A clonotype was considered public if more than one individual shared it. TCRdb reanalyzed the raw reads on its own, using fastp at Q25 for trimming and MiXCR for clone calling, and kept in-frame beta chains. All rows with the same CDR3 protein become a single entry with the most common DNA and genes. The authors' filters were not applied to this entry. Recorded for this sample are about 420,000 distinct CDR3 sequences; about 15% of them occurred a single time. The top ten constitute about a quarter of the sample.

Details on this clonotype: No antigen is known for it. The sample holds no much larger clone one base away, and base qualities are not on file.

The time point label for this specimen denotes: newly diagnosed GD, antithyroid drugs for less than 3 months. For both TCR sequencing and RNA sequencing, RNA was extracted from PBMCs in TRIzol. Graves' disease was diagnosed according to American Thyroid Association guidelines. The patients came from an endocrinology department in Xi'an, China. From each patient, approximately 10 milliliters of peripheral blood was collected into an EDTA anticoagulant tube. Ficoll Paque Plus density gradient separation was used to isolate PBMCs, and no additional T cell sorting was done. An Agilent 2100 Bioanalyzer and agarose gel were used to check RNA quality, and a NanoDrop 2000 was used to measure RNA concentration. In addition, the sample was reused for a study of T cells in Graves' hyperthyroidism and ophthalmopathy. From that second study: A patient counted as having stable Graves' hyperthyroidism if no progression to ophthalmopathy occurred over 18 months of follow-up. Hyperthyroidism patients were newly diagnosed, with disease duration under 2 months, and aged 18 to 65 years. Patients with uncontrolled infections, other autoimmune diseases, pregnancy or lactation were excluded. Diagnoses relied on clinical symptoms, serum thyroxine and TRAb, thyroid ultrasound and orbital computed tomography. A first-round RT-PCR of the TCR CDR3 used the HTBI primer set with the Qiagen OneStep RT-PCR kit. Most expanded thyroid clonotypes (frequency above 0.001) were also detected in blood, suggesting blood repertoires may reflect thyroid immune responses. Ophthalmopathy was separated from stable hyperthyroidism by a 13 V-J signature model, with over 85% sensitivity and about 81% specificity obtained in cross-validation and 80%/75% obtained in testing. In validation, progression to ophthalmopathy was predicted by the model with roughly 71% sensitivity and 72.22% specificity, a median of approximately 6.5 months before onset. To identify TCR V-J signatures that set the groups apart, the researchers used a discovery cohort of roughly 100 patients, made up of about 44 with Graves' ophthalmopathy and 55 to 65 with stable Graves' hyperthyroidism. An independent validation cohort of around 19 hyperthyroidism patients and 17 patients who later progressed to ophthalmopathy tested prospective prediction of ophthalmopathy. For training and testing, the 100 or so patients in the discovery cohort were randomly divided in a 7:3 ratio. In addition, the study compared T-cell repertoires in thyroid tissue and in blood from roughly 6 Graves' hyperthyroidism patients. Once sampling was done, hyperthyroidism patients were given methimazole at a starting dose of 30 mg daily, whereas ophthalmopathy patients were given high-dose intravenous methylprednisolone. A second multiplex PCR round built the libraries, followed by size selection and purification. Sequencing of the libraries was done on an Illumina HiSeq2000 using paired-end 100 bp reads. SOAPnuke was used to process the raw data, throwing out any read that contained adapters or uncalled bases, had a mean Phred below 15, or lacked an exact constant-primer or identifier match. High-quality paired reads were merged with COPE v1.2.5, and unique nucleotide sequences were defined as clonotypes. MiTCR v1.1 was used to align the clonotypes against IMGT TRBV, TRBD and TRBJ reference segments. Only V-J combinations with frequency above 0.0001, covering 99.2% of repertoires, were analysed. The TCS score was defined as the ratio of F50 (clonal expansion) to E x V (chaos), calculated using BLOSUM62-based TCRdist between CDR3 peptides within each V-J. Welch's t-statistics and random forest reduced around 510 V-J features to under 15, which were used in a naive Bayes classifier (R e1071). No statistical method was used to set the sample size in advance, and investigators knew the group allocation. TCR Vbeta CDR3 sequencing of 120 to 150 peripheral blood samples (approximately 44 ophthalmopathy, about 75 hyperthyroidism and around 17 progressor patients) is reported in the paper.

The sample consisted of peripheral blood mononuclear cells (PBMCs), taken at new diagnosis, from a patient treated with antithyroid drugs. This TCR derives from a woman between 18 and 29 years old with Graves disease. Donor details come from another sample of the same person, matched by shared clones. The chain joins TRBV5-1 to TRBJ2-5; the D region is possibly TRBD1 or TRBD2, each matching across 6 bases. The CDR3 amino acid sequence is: CASSLGGAGGETQYF. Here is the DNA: TGCGCCAGCAGCTTGGGGGGGGCCGGGGGAGAGACCCAGTACTTC.